This TCR beta chain was observed in a study of identical twins. This clonotype was seen only a few times. The CDR3 runs to 14 residues. Germline-derived CDR1 and CDR2 are ENHRY and SYGVKD. J lost 0 bases, V lost 6 bases, and 1 base had no gene match. TCRdb used MiXCR to reprocess the 5' RACE reads, holding one entry per CDR3 protein. Among around 160,000 distinct CDR3 sequences listed, under 4.5% were seen once. V usage is TRBV10-3 and J usage is TRBJ2-3, with 9 nucleotides matching TRBD2. The sequence was obtained from a man younger than 35 in good health. The sequencing input was memory T cells sorted from blood. The CDR3 reads CAIRSGRSTDTQYF. CDR3 DNA: TGTGCCATCAGGAGCGGGAGGAGCACAGATACGCAGTATTTT.